This passage covers 9 T cell receptor beta chains from one sample sequenced in a study of blood T cell repertoires in COVID-19. This table comes from immunoSEQ multiplex PCR, and its TCRdb copy is limited to in-frame clones, with some not included. The profile covers about half a million clones, with 88% appearing a single time and 8.3% taken by the ten largest. The sample taken for sequencing was PBMCs or T cells enriched from blood (not recorded which). All receptors derive from a woman aged 55 to 70 who had recovered from COVID-19.

The rearrangement links TRBV14 to TRBJ2-1; maybe TRBD1 (5 bases). Trimming removed 2 bases from V and 9 bases from J, with 20 bases in between. The CDR3 has 16 residues. CDR1 and CDR2 from the germline V gene are SGHDN and FVKESK. CDR3 sequence (DNA): TGTGCCAGCAGCCAACCTCCTAGGGGTTCAGGCTCTGAGCAGTTCTTC. Translated: CASSQPPRGSGSEQFF.

CDR3 residues: CASIPTPGQGYGYTF. CDR3 nucleotides: TGTGCCAGCATCCCGACGCCGGGACAGGGATATGGCTACACCTTC. This chain connects TRBV2 to TRBJ1-2; 9 nucleotides match TRBD1. CDR1 SNHLY and CDR2 FYNNEI come from the germline V gene. CDR3 length: 15 amino acids. Unmatched junction bases numbered 11, after V lost 7 bases and J lost 5 bases.

The V gene is TRBV10-1, the J gene TRBJ2-7; 12 bases fit TRBD1. Trimming cost V 5 bases and J 7 bases; bases outside gene matches: 6. Germline V lookup: CDR1 WNHNN, CDR2 SYGVQD (reference sequence). The CDR3 runs to 14 residues. CDR3 DNA sequence: TGCGCCAGCAGTCCGGGACAGGGGGCGAGGGAGCAGTACGTC. Its protein product is CASSPGQGAREQYV.

CDR3 protein: CASRDPTGTDTQYF. The CDR3 coding sequence is TGCGCCAGCAGGGACCCGACAGGCACAGATACGCAGTATTTT. The rearrangement uses TRBV10-2 and TRBJ2-3; tentatively, D is TRBD1 (5 bases). There are 14 residues in the CDR3. V was clipped by 6 bases and J by 1 base, with 11 bases between them. The germline CDR1 and CDR2 sequences are WSHSY and SAAADI.

The chain uses TRBV9 and TRBJ2-1; 9 nucleotides line up with TRBD2. Losses at the gene ends were 0 bases for V and 7 bases for J; bases not matched to a gene: 11. Germline V gene sequence: CDR1 SGDLS, CDR2 YYNGEE. The CDR3 has 17 residues. The CDR3 sequence is CASSVGGLAGRVNEQFF. CDR3 DNA sequence: TGTGCCAGCAGCGTAGGTGGGCTAGCGGGGCGCGTAAATGAGCAGTTCTTC.

The chain joins TRBV7-2 to TRBJ1-3; 10 bases are shared with TRBD1. CDR3 size: 13 residues. The junction had 2 bases not matched to a gene; V was cut back by 5 bases and J by 7 bases. The germline CDR1 and CDR2 sequences are SGHTA and FQGNSA. CDR3 DNA sequence: TGTGCCAGCAGCGCGGACAGGGGGAACACCATATATTTT. It translates to CASSADRGNTIYF.

The chain is built from TRBV5-1 and TRBJ2-1; the D gene is possibly TRBD2 (6 bases). The V gene lost 0 bases and the J gene lost 7 bases, with 11 bases spanning the gap. The length of the CDR3 is 14 residues. CDR1 is SGHRS and CDR2 is YFSETQ in the germline V gene. The chain's CDR3 is CASSLGRGRNEQFF. In DNA form, the CDR3 reads TGCGCCAGCAGCTTGGGTCGGGGGAGGAATGAGCAGTTCTTC.

The DNA of the CDR3 is TGTGCCAGCAGCGTACTAGCGGGGGGATACAATGAGCAGTTCTTC. It is translated as CASSVLAGGYNEQFF. This rearrangement joins TRBV9 to TRBJ2-1; 11 bases agree with TRBD2. Germline V gene data show CDR1 as SGDLS and CDR2 as YYNGEE. V lost 1 base to trimming and J lost 4 bases; unmatched junction nucleotides: 1. The CDR3 consists of 15 residues.

The chain carries TRBV5-1 and TRBJ2-2, with 14 bases lining up with TRBD2. After removal of 3 bases from V and 4 bases from J, the junction contained 2 bases not matched to a gene. The CDR3 length is 16 residues. Per the germline V gene, CDR1 is SGHRS and CDR2 is YFSETQ. The CDR3 spells CASSSGLAGGTGELFF. CDR3 nucleotides: TGCGCCAGCAGCTCCGGACTAGCGGGGGGCACCGGGGAGCTGTTTTTT.